Presented here are 6 T cell receptor beta chains from one specimen sequenced in a study of control samples from healthy donors and cancer patients. Assay: immunoSEQ multiplex PCR; the TCRdb copy retains only in-frame clones and omits some. The data hold 70,000 to 95,000 clones, with approximately 93% observed a single time. Sequenced input: blood. The receptors here all came from a woman aged 25 to 39 in good health.

The rearrangement uses TRBV3-1 (or the pseudogene TRBV3-2) and TRBJ1-5; D is uncertain. V gave up 4 bases and J gave up 7 bases, with 11 bases separating them. This CDR3 comprises 13 residues. Germline CDR1 is LGHDT and CDR2 is YNNKEL (reference sequence). This CDR3 reads CASSLSMGQPQHF. The DNA for the CDR3 is TGTGCCAGCAGCCTAAGTATGGGGCAGCCCCAGCATTTT.

The CDR3 DNA reads as TGTGCCACCCAATTGGGGCAGTTCTCTGGAAACACCATATATTTT. Its translation: CATQLGQFSGNTIYF. The rearrangement uses TRBV6-5 and TRBJ1-3, with D possibly TRBD1 on 5 matching bases. The CDR3 runs 15 residues. CDR1 and CDR2 from the germline V gene are MNHEY and SVGAGI. Trimming pared 10 bases from V and 0 bases from J, leaving 16 bases between.

The chain uses TRBV7-6 and TRBJ1-6; 8 nucleotides match TRBD1. V shed 5 bases and J 10 bases; nucleotides not matched to a gene: 7. The CDR3 runs 14 residues. CDR1 is SGHVS and CDR2 is FNYEAQ in the germline V gene. Written as DNA, the CDR3 is TGTGCCAGCAGCCATGGACAGGGAGGGTCACCCCTCCACTTT. This sequence encodes CASSHGQGGSPLHF. Full variable domain (missing parts from reference TRBV7-6 and TRBJ1-6): GAGVSQSPRYKVTKRGQDVALRCDPISGHVSLYWYRQALGQGPEFLTYFNYEAQQDKSGLPNDRFSAERPEGSISTLTIQRTEQRDSAMYRCASSHGQGGSPLHFGNGTRLTVT.

J is TRBJ2-7 and V is TRBV13; no clear D gene. The CDR3 has 14 residues. V was cut by 5 bases and J by 4 bases, with 15 bases left in between. From germline, CDR1 is PRHDT and CDR2 FYEKMQ (reference sequence). Here the CDR3 DNA reads TGTGCCAGCAGCCCGCAGTCCAGTCGTTACGAGCAGTACTTC. Protein product: CASSPQSSRYEQYF.

The rearrangement uses TRBV9 and TRBJ2-2; D is unclear. The V and J ends lost 0 bases and 7 bases respectively, with 7 bases between them. CDR1 and CDR2 (germline): SGDLS, YYNGEE. This CDR3 is built from 13 residues. The DNA of the CDR3 is TGTGCCAGCAGCGTAGAGGTGGTCGGGGAGCTGTTTTTT. Encoded protein: CASSVEVVGELFF.

The chain joins TRBV30 to TRBJ2-1, with D uncertain. The CDR3 covers 10 residues. From germline, CDR1 is GTSNPN and CDR2 SVGIG (reference sequence). Trimming left V 2 bases short and J 9 bases short, with 5 bases between. CDR3 in amino acids: CAWSTGEQFF. The CDR3 DNA is TGTGCCTGGAGTACGGGTGAGCAGTTCTTC.